The rows below give T cell receptor beta chains drawn from one sample of a study of regulatory T cells in long-lasting Graves disease. TCRdb reprocessed the multiplex PCR reads with MiXCR, giving one entry per CDR3 protein. The repertoire includes hundreds of thousands of distinct CDR3 sequences, under 20% of them detected once, and around a sixth sits in the top ten. These sequences were also reported in another study, on T cells in Graves' hyperthyroidism and ophthalmopathy.

Sequenced here: peripheral blood mononuclear cells (PBMCs), sampled at new diagnosis, from a patient treated with antithyroid drugs. These receptors were taken from a woman aged 25 to 39 with Graves disease. Each CDR3 is given with its conserved first and last residue. Each record gives: clone size, J gene, V gene, D gene, CDR3 protein, CDR3 DNA. The D gene is left open where the match is weak. For some rows the clone size is stated as once, few or many, or as a class when expanded; others skip it.

clone_size: few; j_call: TRBJ1-2; v_call: TRBV6-1; d_call: -; cdr3_aa: CASSEPGGTNYGYTF; cdr3_nt: TGTGCCAGCAGTGAGCCGGGGGGCACTAACTATGGCTACACCTTC
clone_size: many; j_call: TRBJ2-1; v_call: TRBV19; d_call: TRBD1; cdr3_aa: CASSIVAGQAYNEQFF; cdr3_nt: TGTGCCAGTAGTATAGTGGCTGGACAGGCCTACAATGAGCAGTTCTTC
clone_size: few; j_call: TRBJ2-3; v_call: TRBV3-1; d_call: -; cdr3_aa: CASSPSYHTQYF; cdr3_nt: TGTGCCAGCAGCCCATCATACCATACGCAGTATTTT
clone_size: many; j_call: TRBJ1-5; v_call: TRBV12-3/TRBV12-4; d_call: -; cdr3_aa: CASSPMGPVTISNQPQHF; cdr3_nt: TGTGCCAGCAGCCCGATGGGACCCGTTACCATTAGCAATCAGCCCCAGCATTTT
clone_size: -; j_call: TRBJ2-7; v_call: TRBV18; d_call: -; cdr3_aa: CASSGTPVSSEQYF; cdr3_nt: TGTGCCAGCTCCGGGACTCCGGTGTCAAGCGAGCAGTACTTC
clone_size: many; j_call: TRBJ2-1; v_call: TRBV6-1; d_call: -; cdr3_aa: CASPSGATGASYNEQFF; cdr3_nt: TGTGCCAGCCCCTCGGGGGCAACAGGGGCCTCCTACAATGAGCAGTTCTTC
clone_size: many; j_call: TRBJ1-1; v_call: TRBV6-1; d_call: -; cdr3_aa: CASSRTAVNTEAFF; cdr3_nt: TGTGCCAGCAGCAGGACAGCCGTGAACACTGAAGCTTTCTTT
clone_size: many; j_call: TRBJ2-4; v_call: TRBV12-3/TRBV12-4; d_call: -; cdr3_aa: CASSLLGDIQYF; cdr3_nt: TGTGCCAGCAGCCTACTTGGGGACATTCAGTACTTC
clone_size: many; j_call: TRBJ2-5; v_call: TRBV20-1; d_call: TRBD2; cdr3_aa: CSASGLAGLETQYF; cdr3_nt: TGCAGTGCTAGCGGCCTAGCGGGACTAGAGACCCAGTACTTC
clone_size: few; j_call: TRBJ1-1; v_call: TRBV12-3/TRBV12-4; d_call: -; cdr3_aa: CASREQGEFTEAFF; cdr3_nt: TGTGCCAGCAGGGAACAGGGAGAATTCACTGAAGCTTTCTTT
clone_size: many; j_call: TRBJ2-7; v_call: TRBV12-3/TRBV12-4; d_call: -; cdr3_aa: CASSGGRRGQESNEQYF; cdr3_nt: TGTGCCAGCAGTGGGGGTAGGAGGGGGCAGGAATCCAACGAGCAGTACTTC
clone_size: many; j_call: TRBJ2-1; v_call: TRBV24-1; d_call: -; cdr3_aa: CATSDLAESSYNEQFF; cdr3_nt: TGTGCCACCAGTGATTTGGCGGAGAGCTCCTACAATGAGCAGTTCTTC
clone_size: -; j_call: TRBJ2-3; v_call: TRBV20-1; d_call: -; cdr3_aa: CSARLTSGADTQYF; cdr3_nt: TGCAGTGCTAGGTTGACTAGTGGGGCAGATACGCAGTATTTT
clone_size: many; j_call: TRBJ1-1; v_call: TRBV28; d_call: -; cdr3_aa: CAINPPGNTEAFF; cdr3_nt: TGTGCCATCAATCCTCCGGGGAACACTGAAGCTTTCTTT
clone_size: -; j_call: TRBJ1-1; v_call: TRBV19; d_call: -; cdr3_aa: CASSYEGTMNTEAFF; cdr3_nt: TGTGCCAGTAGCTATGAAGGGACGATGAACACTGAAGCTTTCTTT
clone_size: few; j_call: TRBJ2-6; v_call: TRBV5-1; d_call: TRBD1; cdr3_aa: CASSLAGGRGANVLTF; cdr3_nt: TGCGCCAGCAGCTTGGCAGGGGGCCGTGGGGCCAACGTCCTGACTTTC
clone_size: few; j_call: TRBJ2-2; v_call: TRBV20-1; d_call: -; cdr3_aa: CSARSGVGAPLFF; cdr3_nt: TGCAGTGCTAGATCCGGGGTCGGGGCTCCGCTGTTTTTT
clone_size: many; j_call: TRBJ1-2; v_call: TRBV27; d_call: -; cdr3_aa: CASSLSGLLGYTF; cdr3_nt: TGTGCCAGCAGTTTATCGGGGTTGTTGGGCTACACCTTC